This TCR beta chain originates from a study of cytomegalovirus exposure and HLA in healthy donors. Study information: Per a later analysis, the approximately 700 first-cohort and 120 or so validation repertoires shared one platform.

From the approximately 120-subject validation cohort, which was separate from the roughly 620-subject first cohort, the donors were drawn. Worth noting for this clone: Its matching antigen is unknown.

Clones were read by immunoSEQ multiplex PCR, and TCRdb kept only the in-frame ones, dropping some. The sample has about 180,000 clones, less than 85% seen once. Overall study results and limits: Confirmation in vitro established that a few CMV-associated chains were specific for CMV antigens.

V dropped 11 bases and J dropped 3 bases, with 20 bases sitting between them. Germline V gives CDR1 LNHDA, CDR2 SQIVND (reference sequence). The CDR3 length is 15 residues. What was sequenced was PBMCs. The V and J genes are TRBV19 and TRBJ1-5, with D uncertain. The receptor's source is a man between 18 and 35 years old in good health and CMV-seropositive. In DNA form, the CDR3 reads TGTGCCGGAAAAGGGAGTCGGGTTAACAATCAGCCCCAGCATTTT. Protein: CAGKGSRVNNQPQHF.